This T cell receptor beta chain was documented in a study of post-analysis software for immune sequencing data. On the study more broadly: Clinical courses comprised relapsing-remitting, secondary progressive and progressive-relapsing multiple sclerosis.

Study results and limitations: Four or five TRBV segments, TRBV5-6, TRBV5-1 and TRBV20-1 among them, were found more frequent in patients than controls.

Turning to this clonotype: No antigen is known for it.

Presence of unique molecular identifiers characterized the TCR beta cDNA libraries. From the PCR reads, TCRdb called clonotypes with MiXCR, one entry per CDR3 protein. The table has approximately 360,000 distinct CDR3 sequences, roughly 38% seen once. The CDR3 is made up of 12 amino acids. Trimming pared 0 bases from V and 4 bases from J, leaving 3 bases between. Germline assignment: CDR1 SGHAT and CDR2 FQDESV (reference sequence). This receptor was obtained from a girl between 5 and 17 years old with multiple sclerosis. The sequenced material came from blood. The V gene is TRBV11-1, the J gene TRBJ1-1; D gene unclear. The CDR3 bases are TGTGCCAGCAGCTTAGCGTTCACTGAAGCTTTCTTT. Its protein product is CASSLAFTEAFF.